Given below is one T cell receptor (beta chain) in context. Its antigen is undetermined. This entry comes from a study of shared clonotypes between healthy human individuals. Notes on the study in general: Across a handful of donors, naive CD4 shared roughly 5.2%, naive CD8 approximately 3.5%, memory CD4 about 2.4%, memory CD8 0.4%.

CDR3 length: 15 amino acids. Germline V gene data show CDR1 as SGHRS and CDR2 as YFSETQ. Trimming cost V 5 bases and J 2 bases, with 13 bases left between them. Several immunoSEQ 96-well plates shared each subset's DNA, each plate a replicate. The data were produced by immunoSEQ multiplex PCR, yet TCRdb's version contains in-frame clones alone and is incomplete. The sample comprises 1,500,000 or so clones, approximately 97% of which are singletons, and 1% to 1.5% rests with the top ten. Sequenced input: naive CD4+ T cells sorted from blood. Documented subset: CD45RA+ positively selected. The clonotype comes from a man aged 30 to 45 in good health. The chain links TRBV5-1 to TRBJ2-2; D unresolved. CDR3 bases: TGCGCCAGCAGGCCCGTTGGGTTAAACACCGGGGAGCTGTTTTTT. This translates into CASRPVGLNTGELFF. The full variable domain, its missing parts supplied by reference TRBV5-1 and TRBJ2-2, is KAGVTQTPRYLIKTRGQQVTLSCSPISGHRSVSWYQQTPGQGLQFLFEYFSETQRNKGNFPGRFSGRQFSNSRSEMNVSTLELGDSALYLCASRPVGLNTGELFFGEGSRLTVL.